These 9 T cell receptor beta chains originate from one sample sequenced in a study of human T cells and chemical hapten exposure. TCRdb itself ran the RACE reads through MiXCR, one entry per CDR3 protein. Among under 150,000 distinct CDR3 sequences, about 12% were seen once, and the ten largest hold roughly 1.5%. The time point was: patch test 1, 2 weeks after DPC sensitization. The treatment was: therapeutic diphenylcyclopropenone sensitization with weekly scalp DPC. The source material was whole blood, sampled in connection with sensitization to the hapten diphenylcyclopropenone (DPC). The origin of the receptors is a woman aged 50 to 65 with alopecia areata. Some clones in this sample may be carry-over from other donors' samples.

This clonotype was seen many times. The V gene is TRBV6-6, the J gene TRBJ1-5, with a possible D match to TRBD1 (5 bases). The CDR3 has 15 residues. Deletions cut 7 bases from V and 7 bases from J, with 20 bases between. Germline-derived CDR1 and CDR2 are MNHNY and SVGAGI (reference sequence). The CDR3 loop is CASTLEGILSQPQHF. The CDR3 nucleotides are TGTGCCAGCACCTTAGAGGGGATCCTAAGCCAGCCCCAGCATTTT.

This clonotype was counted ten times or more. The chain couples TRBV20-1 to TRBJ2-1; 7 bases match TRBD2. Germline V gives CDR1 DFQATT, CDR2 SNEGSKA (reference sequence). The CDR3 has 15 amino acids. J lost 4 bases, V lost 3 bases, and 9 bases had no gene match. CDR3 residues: CSARIPASGYNEQFF. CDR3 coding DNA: TGCAGTGCTAGGATTCCGGCTAGCGGTTACAATGAGCAGTTCTTC.

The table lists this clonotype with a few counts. CDR3 residues: CASSPKGWGTDTQYF. The CDR3 coding sequence is TGTGCCAGCTCACCAAAGGGTTGGGGCACAGATACGCAGTATTTT. The V and J genes are TRBV18 and TRBJ2-3; no clear D gene. Trimming left V 2 bases short and J 1 base short, with 10 bases between. The CDR3 is 15 residues long. Germline V gene data show CDR1 as KGHSH and CDR2 as LQKENI.

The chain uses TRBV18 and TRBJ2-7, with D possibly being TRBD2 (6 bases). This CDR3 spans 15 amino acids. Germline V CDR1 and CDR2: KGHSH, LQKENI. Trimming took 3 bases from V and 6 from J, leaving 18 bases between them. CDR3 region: CASSPPSSVGGEQYF. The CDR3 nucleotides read TGTGCCAGCTCACCCCCCTCTAGCGTCGGCGGCGAGCAGTACTTC.

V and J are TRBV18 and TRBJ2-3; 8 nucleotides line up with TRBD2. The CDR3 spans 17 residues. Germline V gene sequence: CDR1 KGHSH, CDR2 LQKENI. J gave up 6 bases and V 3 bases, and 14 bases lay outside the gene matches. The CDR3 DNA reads TGTGCCAGCTCACCGATGGTTAATACGGGGGGGCTTGATACGCAGTATTTT. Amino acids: CASSPMVNTGGLDTQYF.

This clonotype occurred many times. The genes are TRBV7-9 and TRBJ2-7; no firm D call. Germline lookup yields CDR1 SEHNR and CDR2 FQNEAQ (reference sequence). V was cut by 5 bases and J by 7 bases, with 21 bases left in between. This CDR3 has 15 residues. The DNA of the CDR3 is TGTGCCAGCAGCCTCTTCGGGTTTACTAAAGGGGAGCAGTACTTC. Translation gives CASSLFGFTKGEQYF. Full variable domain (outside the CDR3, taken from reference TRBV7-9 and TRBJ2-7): DTGVSQNPRHKITKRGQNVTFRCDPISEHNRLYWYRQTLGQGPEFLTYFQNEAQLEKSRLLSDRFSAERPKGSFSTLEIQRTEQGDSAMYLCASSLFGFTKGEQYFGPGTRLTVT.

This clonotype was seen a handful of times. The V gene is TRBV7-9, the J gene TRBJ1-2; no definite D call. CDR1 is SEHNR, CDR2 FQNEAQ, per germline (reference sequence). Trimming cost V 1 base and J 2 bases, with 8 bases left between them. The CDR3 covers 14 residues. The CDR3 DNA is TGTGCCAGCAGCTTAGTTGTGGCGAACTATGGCTACACCTTC. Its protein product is CASSLVVANYGYTF. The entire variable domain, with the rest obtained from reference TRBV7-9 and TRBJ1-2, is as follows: DTGVSQNPRHKITKRGQNVTFRCDPISEHNRLYWYRQTLGQGPEFLTYFQNEAQLEKSRLLSDRFSAERPKGSFSTLEIQRTEQGDSAMYLCASSLVVANYGYTFGSGTRLTVV.

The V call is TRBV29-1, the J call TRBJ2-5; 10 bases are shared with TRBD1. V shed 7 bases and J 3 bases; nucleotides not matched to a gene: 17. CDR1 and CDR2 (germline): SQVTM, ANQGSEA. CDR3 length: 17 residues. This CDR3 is CSGAPFPGTGAEETQYF. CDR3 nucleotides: TGCAGCGGTGCTCCTTTTCCCGGGACAGGGGCCGAAGAGACCCAGTACTTC.

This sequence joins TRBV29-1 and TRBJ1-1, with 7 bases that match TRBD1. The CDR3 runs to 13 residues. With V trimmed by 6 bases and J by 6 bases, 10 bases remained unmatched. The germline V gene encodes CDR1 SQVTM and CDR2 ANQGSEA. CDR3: CSVYRQGPSEAFF. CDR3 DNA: TGCAGCGTCTATAGACAGGGACCCTCTGAAGCTTTCTTT.